Presented here are 10 T cell receptor beta chains from one specimen sequenced in a study of blood T cell repertoires in COVID-19. Sequenced by immunoSEQ multiplex PCR; TCRdb stores in-frame clones only, minus some. The top ten clones hold 1% to 1.5% of a sample with approximately 300,000 clones, around four fifths of them seen once. The sequenced sample was peripheral blood. The receptors shown here come from a woman aged 45 to 65 with acute or convalescent COVID-19.

This chain uses TRBV6-1 with TRBJ1-5, with D unresolved. Germline V gives CDR1 MNHNS, CDR2 SASEGT. V was pared by 5 bases and J by 3 bases, with 11 bases between. The CDR3 loop spans 14 amino acids. The CDR3 DNA reads TGTGCCAGCAGTTATAGACTGACCAATCAGCCCCAGCATTTT. Protein product: CASSYRLTNQPQHF.

The rearrangement uses TRBV28 and TRBJ1-1; D is possibly TRBD1 (5 bases). The V end lost 8 bases, the J end lost 10 bases, and 17 bases lay between the germline ends. This CDR3 region has 12 residues. Germline V CDR1 and CDR2: MDHEN, SYDVKM. CDR3: CASASQGLGAFF. CDR3 sequence (DNA): TGTGCCAGCGCCTCTCAGGGACTTGGAGCTTTCTTT.

V is TRBV18 and J is TRBJ1-3; no definite D call. The CDR3 totals 15 residues. V lost 6 bases and J 4 bases, leaving 16 bases between the germline ends. Germline V gene sequence: CDR1 KGHSH, CDR2 LQKENI. The CDR3 loop reads CASSPRGSPGNTIYF. As DNA, the CDR3 is TGTGCCAGCTCGCCCCGAGGCAGTCCCGGAAACACCATATATTTT.

This rearrangement joins TRBV19 to TRBJ1-1; possible D gene TRBD1, 5 bases. This CDR3 contains 14 residues. Trimming removed 2 bases from V and 3 bases from J, with 10 bases in between. The germline V gene encodes CDR1 LNHDA and CDR2 SQIVND (reference sequence). The CDR3 region is CASSIRQTYTEAFF. In DNA form, the CDR3 reads TGTGCCAGTAGTATAAGACAGACATACACTGAAGCTTTCTTT.

The chain couples TRBV28 to TRBJ2-3; 7 nucleotides match TRBD2. Germline V gene lookup returns CDR1 MDHEN and CDR2 SYDVKM. CDR3 length equals 17 residues. The trim removed 2 bases at V and 2 bases at J, leaving 10 bases unmatched. The CDR3 here is CASSLLPTSLPTDTQYF. CDR3 in DNA: TGTGCCAGCAGTTTACTCCCGACTAGCCTACCCACAGATACGCAGTATTTT. Looking up the rest from reference TRBV28 and TRBJ2-3 gives the full variable domain: DVKVTQSSRYLVKRTGEKVFLECVQDMDHENMFWYRQDPGLGLRLIYFSYDVKMKEKGDIPEGYSVSREKKERFSLILESASTNQTSMYLCASSLLPTSLPTDTQYFGPGTRLTVL.

V gene TRBV19 combines with J gene TRBJ1-5; TRBD1 matches at 8 bases. The CDR3 spans 15 residues. The trim removed 5 bases at V and 1 base at J, leaving 4 bases unmatched. Germline V gene lookup returns CDR1 LNHDA and CDR2 SQIVND (reference sequence). CDR3 protein: CASSLGTGSNQPQHF. The DNA for the CDR3 is TGTGCCAGTAGTCTTGGGACAGGCAGCAATCAGCCCCAGCATTTT. The full variable domain, rest sourced from reference TRBV19 and TRBJ1-5, is DGGITQSPKYLFRKEGQNVTLSCEQNLNHDAMYWYRQDPGQGLRLIYYSQIVNDFQKGDIAEGYSVSREKKESFPLTVTSAQKNPTAFYLCASSLGTGSNQPQHFGDGTRLSIL.

The chain couples TRBV29-1 to TRBJ2-7; possibly TRBD1 for D (5 bases). The CDR3 spans 12 residues. Germline CDR1 SQVTM, CDR2 ANQGSEA. V lost 5 bases, J lost 0 bases, and 8 bases lay in between. CDR3 sequence reads: CSVQGASYEQYF. For the CDR3, the DNA is TGCAGCGTTCAGGGTGCCTCCTACGAGCAGTACTTC.

The V gene is TRBV18, the J gene TRBJ1-1, with D possibly TRBD1 on 6 matching bases. Deletions cut 5 bases from V and 11 bases from J, with 18 bases between. Germline V CDR1 and CDR2: KGHSH, LQKENI. The CDR3 sequence is 13 residues long. This CDR3 reads CASSTRQEVDAFF. The DNA of the CDR3 is TGTGCCAGCTCAACGAGACAGGAGGTAGACGCTTTCTTT.

The V and J genes are TRBV19 and TRBJ1-5; 7 bases fit TRBD1. After removal of 7 bases from V and 2 bases from J, the junction contained 8 bases not matched to a gene. The CDR3 covers 15 residues. Germline CDR1 LNHDA, CDR2 SQIVND (reference sequence). The CDR3 region is CASTPQGSGNQPQHF. The DNA for the CDR3 is TGTGCCAGTACTCCACAGGGGAGCGGCAATCAGCCCCAGCATTTT.

The CDR3, as DNA: TGTGCCAGCAGCTCGGACGGGGGGAGCACAGATACGCAGTATTTT. The encoded protein is CASSSDGGSTDTQYF. The chain joins TRBV7-3 to TRBJ2-3; 7 bases align to TRBD2. Trimming removed 4 bases from V and 0 bases from J; junction bases left unmatched: 4. The CDR3 covers 15 residues. Germline-derived CDR1 and CDR2 are SGHTA and FQGTGA.